The 2 T cell receptor beta chains presented below share a single source sample, sequenced in a study of T cell responses to AZD1222 COVID-19 vaccine. This table comes from immunoSEQ multiplex PCR, and its TCRdb copy is limited to in-frame clones, with some not included. The sample holds 20,000 to 30,000 clones, roughly 85% seen once. The sample consisted of peripheral blood, taken 28 days after the second AZD1222 dose. These receptors all stem from an adult who received the AZD1222 COVID-19 vaccine.

CDR3 sequence (DNA): TGTGCCAGCAGCTTAGATTGGGTTTACGAGCAGTACTTC. This encodes CASSLDWVYEQYF. The V call is TRBV11-2, the J call TRBJ2-7; D unclear. This CDR3 region has 13 residues. The V end lost 0 bases, the J end lost 4 bases, and 7 bases lay between the germline ends. In germline, CDR1 is SGHAT, CDR2 FQNNGV. The full variable domain, with the rest looked up from reference TRBV11-2 and TRBJ2-7, is EAGVAQSPRYKIIEKRQSVAFWCNPISGHATLYWYQQILGQGPKLLIQFQNNGVVDDSQLPKDRFSAERLKGVDSTLKIQPAKLEDSAVYLCASSLDWVYEQYFGPGTRLTVT.

The rearrangement uses TRBV6-5 and TRBJ1-6; a possible D gene is TRBD1 (6 bases). Germline values: CDR1 MNHEY, CDR2 SVGAGI. The CDR3 extends over 14 amino acids. The V end lost 4 bases, the J end lost 9 bases, and 13 bases lay between the germline ends. The DNA for the CDR3 is TGTGCCAGCAGTTCCTCACAGGGTAGTTCACCCCTCCACTTT. The encoded protein is CASSSSQGSSPLHF.